This TCR beta chain was retrieved from a study of blood T cell repertoires in COVID-19 (dated by TCRdb to about 2020). Some background on the complete study: Collaborator samples came from the United States, Italy and Spain and covered acute and convalescent phases of COVID-19. The material from the prospective study consisted of cDNA or gDNA derived from T cells, B-cell-depleted T cells, or PBMCs. Deeply sampled blood TCRbeta repertoires from subjects exposed to, actively infected with, or recovered from COVID-19 were included in the dataset. A freely available public database, intended as a resource for researchers studying the immune response to SARS-CoV-2, is where the repertoires were released. The samples were drawn from two sources: the first 160 participants of the ongoing ImmuneRACE study, and 1,200 or so subjects contributed by 6 global collaborators. The sample metadata nearly always contained a de-identified subject ID, COVID-19 status, age in years and sex. Where available, HLA class I and class II types were obtained from metadata supplied by the sample provider rather than from assay-based typing.

Results and caveats for the whole study, not just this receptor: The quantity of clinical and demographic metadata differed by source and by participant and was supplied without curation.

From a lookup of the germline V gene, CDR1 and CDR2 are MNHNS and SASEGT. Trimmed from V: 3 bases; trimmed from J: 3 bases; junction bases lacking a gene match: 4. From cysteine to phenylalanine, the CDR3 is 15 amino acids long. Just CDR3 DNA is preserved here, 45 bases in frame from base 1. TCRbeta CDR3 regions were amplified from genomic DNA using the immunoSEQ Assay, a bias-controlled multiplex PCR. In the paper's pipeline: Within the assay, amplification of reference gene primers was used to estimate how many nucleated cells each sample contained. To quantify the absolute abundance of each unique TCRbeta CDR3 rearrangement, sequence reads were collapsed and filtered. For each sample, productive Simpson clonality was calculated as the square root of Simpson's diversity index across productive rearrangements. TCRdb took over this immuneACCESS table, retaining in-frame rearrangements with V and J assigned. Such tables are incomplete; in checked studies, under half of the missing clones stem from an unresolved V gene, and the remainder is unexplained. D and trimming come from the DNA, and the V and J calls and clone size come from that table. For this sample the table gives roughly 220,000 clones, of which roughly nine tenths were detected only once. The ten largest clones represent more than 8.5% of the sample.

Regarding this clone: Its target antigen remains unknown. No per-base quality is available; no much larger clone lies one base away.

In Seattle, one collaborating source enrolled patients while the infection was active and tracked those patients longitudinally over the course of disease. Whole blood was collected in K2EDTA tubes by collaborating institutions according to the institutions' own protocols. Collaborator samples were shipped for TCRbeta analysis as frozen whole blood, isolated PBMCs, or DNA extracted from either sample type. Specimen: peripheral blood. This TCR was recovered from a woman aged 45-65 years with COVID-19, enrolled during active disease. The rearrangement combines TRBV6-1 with TRBJ2-2, and 7 junctional nucleotides match TRBD2. The sequenced DNA: TGTGCCAGCAGTGAGGGAGGGGCGGACACCGGGGAGCTGTTTTTT. Its amino acids are CASSEGGADTGELFF.